The clone carrying this T cell receptor beta chain has just a few counts. Method: immunoSEQ multiplex PCR; TCRdb's copy keeps in-frame clones and lacks some. The repertoire holds 70,000 to 95,000 clones, approximately 94% seen once, with about 0.25% in the top ten. The data were obtained in a study of technical replicates of blood from a handful of donors. CDR1 and CDR2 from the germline V gene are SQVTM and ANQGSEA. The CDR3 totals 16 residues. With 4 bases removed from V and 6 bases from J, the gap between germline ends came to 21 bases. This chain joins TRBV29-1 and TRBJ2-2, with a weak D call TRBD2 (6 bases). The TCR was taken from a human donor in good health. The specimen was T cells isolated from PBMCs. The chain's CDR3 is CSVVFRESINPGELFF. In DNA form, the CDR3 reads TGCAGCGTTGTTTTTCGGGAGTCCATCAACCCCGGGGAGCTGTTTTTT.